The subject of this entry is one T cell receptor beta chain. This receptor's antigen is unknown. Per-base qualities were not stored, and no clone one base away is much larger. Spanning cysteine to phenylalanine, the CDR3 consists of 16 amino acids. Left in the record is the CDR3 DNA by itself, 48 bases read in frame from the first base. Via the germline V gene, CDR1 is KGHSH and CDR2 LQKENI. V lost 0 bases and J lost 4 bases; the stretch between them is 15 bases long. The source of the sample is a study of CD8 T cells in ankylosing spondylitis (dated by TCRdb to between 2016 and 2019). Study-level background: To find TCR variants linked to disease, the study profiled T cell receptor beta repertoires in ankylosing spondylitis patients and healthy donors. In total, the full study cohort was made up of roughly 100 healthy donors and 25 or so ankylosing spondylitis patients. Samples of peripheral blood were taken, and for ankylosing spondylitis patients, synovial fluid was collected as well. Study-wide findings and limitations: The disease-linked clones showed a CD8+ phenotype and occurred at relatively low frequencies in peripheral blood. Blood from ankylosing spondylitis patients appeared to be characterized by a TCR beta motif made up of about 8 highly homologous amino acid variants. According to the report, matched synovial fluid samples from ankylosing spondylitis patients were significantly enriched for the disease-linked clones. Some of the motif variants had been reported before in the synovial fluid and blood of reactive arthritis patients, a finding that suggests common disease-initiation mechanisms.

The sequencer listed for this sample is Illumina HiSeq 2500. TCR beta libraries were prepared by quantitative 5'-RACE with molecular barcodes. Turning to the authors' computational methods: To identify disease-linked TCR variants, a new computational method was used, one built on a probabilistic model of VDJ rearrangement. The raw public data were reprocessed by TCRdb itself: fastp quality trimming at Q25, MiXCR clonotype calling, in-frame beta chains only. Rows merge per CDR3 protein into single entries with the most common DNA and genes. These V and J calls rely on TCRdb rather than the paper's analysis. This sample has about 90,000 distinct CDR3 sequences in its table, and about 27% of those were observed once. Jointly, the top ten make up about 60% of the sample.

The chain employs TRBV18 and TRBJ1-1; 5 matching bases give a weak D call of TRBD1. The sample taken for sequencing was blood, either unsorted or a sorted T cell fraction (not recorded which). The TCR comes from a male donor with ankylosing spondylitis or in good health (not recorded which). Here is the DNA: TGTGCCAGCTCACCACCGACGAGCCTTGGGGGCACTGAAGCTTTCTTT. The resulting protein is CASSPPTSLGGTEAFF.